This T cell receptor beta chain is drawn from a study of shared clonotypes between healthy human individuals. The wider study: Per donor, three plates held CD4 naive cells, three held CD4 memory, two held CD8 naive and one held CD8 memory.

The CDR3 is made up of 15 amino acids. The V gene's germline CDR1 is MNHNS and CDR2 SASEGT. V gave up 6 bases and J gave up 0 bases, with 12 bases separating them. As for this clone: The antigen is undetermined.

Study-wide results and limits: Larger estimated richness was generally recorded for naive subsets relative to memory subsets.

Data came from immunoSEQ multiplex PCR; TCRdb stores just in-frame clones and leaves some out. The sample includes about 960,000 clones, roughly 72% of them seen just once. This clonotype originated in a man between 18 and 29 years old in good health. The sequenced sample consisted of memory CD4+ T cells sorted from blood. Subset noted: CD45RA-negative fraction. This sequence joins TRBV6-1 and TRBJ2-1, with D unclear. CDR3 sequence (DNA): TGTGCCAGCAGCGCCCGTCAGAACTCCTACAATGAGCAGTTCTTC. This codes for CASSARQNSYNEQFF.